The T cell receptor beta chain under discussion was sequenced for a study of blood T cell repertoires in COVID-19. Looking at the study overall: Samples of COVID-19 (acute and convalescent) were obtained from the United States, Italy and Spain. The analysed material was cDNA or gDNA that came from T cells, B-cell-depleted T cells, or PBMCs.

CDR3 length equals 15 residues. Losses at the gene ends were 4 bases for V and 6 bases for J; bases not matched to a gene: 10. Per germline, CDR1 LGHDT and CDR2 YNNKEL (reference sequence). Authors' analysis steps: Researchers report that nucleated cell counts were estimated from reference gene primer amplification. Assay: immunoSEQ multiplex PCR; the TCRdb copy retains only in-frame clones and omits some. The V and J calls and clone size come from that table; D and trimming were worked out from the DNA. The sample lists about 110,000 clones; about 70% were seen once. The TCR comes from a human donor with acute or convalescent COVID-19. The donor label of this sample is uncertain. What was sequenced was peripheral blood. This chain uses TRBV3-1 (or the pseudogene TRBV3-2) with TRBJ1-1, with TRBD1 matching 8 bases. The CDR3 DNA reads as TGTGCCAGCAGCCCGACCCAGGACAGGGCGGCTGAAGCTTTCTTT. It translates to CASSPTQDRAAEAFF.